The rows below give T cell receptor beta chains drawn from one sample of a study of CD8 T cells in Susac syndrome. TCRdb reprocessed the immunoSEQ multiplex PCR reads with MiXCR, giving one entry per CDR3 protein. The sample lists about 400,000 distinct CDR3 sequences; around 85% were seen once. The sample taken for sequencing was CD8+ T cells from PBMCs. These receptors came from a human donor with multiple sclerosis. CDR3s include the opening cysteine and the closing phenylalanine or tryptophan. A D gene is named only where the DNA matches it firmly. Clone sizes are given selectively: once, few, many, or a class where the clone is expanded.

TRBV19	TRBJ1-4	.	14	.	CASSRGSANEKLFF	TGTGCCAGTAGTCGAGGGTCCGCTAATGAAAAACTGTTTTTT
TRBV9	TRBJ2-2	.	19	once	CASSVQSGVSPPGTGELFF	TGTGCCAGCAGCGTACAAAGTGGCGTCTCCCCACCGGGGACCGGGGAGCTGTTTTTT
TRBV19	TRBJ2-5	.	11	.	CASSVGETQYF	TGTGCCAGTAGCGTAGGAGAGACCCAGTACTTC
TRBV2	TRBJ1-2	TRBD1	15	few	CASSGSETGRLGYTF	TGTGCCAGCAGTGGGTCGGAGACAGGGCGGTTGGGCTACACCTTC
TRBV27	TRBJ2-3	TRBD2	14	.	CASSPAGLTDTQYF	TGTGCCAGCAGCCCAGCGGGGTTAACAGATACGCAGTATTTT
TRBV30	TRBJ1-1	TRBD1	14	.	CAWTRTGTGTEAFF	TGTGCCTGGACTCGGACAGGGACGGGGACTGAAGCTTTCTTT
TRBV4-1	TRBJ2-7	TRBD2	16	.	CASSQAGRGGPYEQYF	TGCGCCAGCAGCCAAGCCGGGAGGGGGGGACCCTACGAGCAGTACTTC
TRBV6-1	TRBJ2-2	.	17	.	CASIVVIRGANTGELFF	TGTGCCAGCATTGTGGTGATACGGGGAGCGAACACCGGGGAGCTGTTTTTT
TRBV6-4	TRBJ2-1	.	16	.	CASSDEPRGSYNEQFF	TGTGCCAGCAGTGACGAACCTCGGGGCTCCTACAATGAGCAGTTCTTC
TRBV5-1	TRBJ1-1	.	17	.	CASSLAGYGGEDTEAFF	TGCGCCAGCAGCTTGGCCGGTTACGGGGGCGAGGACACTGAAGCTTTCTTT
TRBV20-1	TRBJ1-5	.	19	.	CSARVLVATGRYSNQPQHF	TGCAGTGCTAGAGTTCTGGTTGCGACAGGACGATATAGCAATCAGCCCCAGCATTTT
TRBV12-3/TRBV12-4	TRBJ2-7	.	14	.	CASSYTGTPREQYF	TGTGCCAGCAGTTATACAGGAACCCCTCGCGAGCAGTACTTC
TRBV27	TRBJ2-2	.	12	.	CAVGVHTGELFF	TGTGCCGTTGGTGTGCACACCGGGGAGCTGTTTTTT
TRBV2	TRBJ2-1	TRBD2	14	.	CASHLAGRYNEQFF	TGTGCCAGCCACCTAGCGGGGAGGTACAATGAGCAGTTCTTC
TRBV5-1	TRBJ1-2	.	15	few	CASSLGDRLPYGYTF	TGCGCCAGCAGCTTGGGGGACCGCCTCCCCTATGGCTACACCTTC
TRBV12-3/TRBV12-4	TRBJ2-7	.	15	.	CASSLGSHPAYEQYF	TGTGCCAGCAGTTTAGGCAGCCACCCAGCCTACGAGCAGTACTTC
TRBV18	TRBJ2-7	.	18	.	CASSPPLGDTFLTYVQYF	TGTGCCAGCTCACCACCTTTGGGGGACACCTTCCTTACGTATGTGCAGTACTTC
TRBV4-1	TRBJ2-1	TRBD1	13	.	CASKGTGVDEQFF	TGCGCCAGCAAGGGGACAGGGGTGGATGAGCAGTTCTTC
TRBV6-1	TRBJ2-7	.	18	.	CASSDLRVLGSETYEQYF	TGTGCCAGCAGCGATCTTCGGGTCTTGGGTTCCGAGACCTACGAGCAGTACTTC
TRBV2	TRBJ2-3	TRBD2	15	.	CASRGLAGAVDTQYF	TGTGCCAGCAGGGGACTAGCGGGAGCAGTGGATACGCAGTATTTT
TRBV21-1	TRBJ2-7	.	15	.	CASTHIRPWGGEQYF	TGTGCCAGCACCCATATACGACCGTGGGGCGGCGAGCAGTACTTC
TRBV10-3	TRBJ1-5	.	14	.	CAISEDSSNQPQHF	TGTGCCATCAGTGAAGACAGTAGCAATCAGCCCCAGCATTTT
TRBV5-1	TRBJ2-5	TRBD2	17	.	CASSSGLAGVYQETQYF	TGCGCCAGCAGCTCCGGACTAGCGGGGGTGTACCAAGAGACCCAGTACTTC
TRBV6-4	TRBJ2-3	TRBD2	22	.	CASKVIRDYPYYIPSSTDTQYF	TGTGCCAGCAAAGTGATTCGGGACTACCCCTACTACATCCCAAGTTCCACAGATACGCAGTATTTT
TRBV4-1	TRBJ1-6	.	18	.	CASSQDPPKSSYNSPLHF	TGCGCCAGCAGCCAAGATCCCCCCAAAAGCTCCTATAATTCACCCCTCCACTTT
TRBV5-1	TRBJ2-7	.	14	.	CASSLDRNFYEQYF	TGCGCCAGCAGCTTGGACCGGAACTTCTACGAGCAGTACTTC
TRBV28	TRBJ2-3	.	15	.	CASSLGLGETDTQYF	TGTGCCAGCAGTCTAGGACTTGGAGAAACAGATACGCAGTATTTT
TRBV7-4	TRBJ2-1	.	13	.	CASSFNGGNEQFF	TGTGCCAGCAGCTTCAATGGAGGGAATGAGCAGTTCTTC
TRBV6-2/TRBV6-3	TRBJ2-3	.	13	.	CASNFGAGDTQYF	.
TRBV11-2	TRBJ1-3	TRBD1	13	.	CASSFGTANTIYF	TGTGCCAGCAGCTTCGGGACAGCCAACACCATATATTTT
TRBV13	TRBJ1-3	.	17	.	CASSWEGPFASGNTIYF	TGTGCCAGCAGCTGGGAGGGTCCGTTTGCGTCCGGAAACACCATATATTTT
TRBV6-5	TRBJ2-2	.	14	.	CASSYEGVTGELFF	TGTGCCAGCAGTTACGAGGGAGTCACCGGGGAGCTGTTTTTT
TRBV30	TRBJ1-6	TRBD1	14	.	CAWGPGQEASPLHF	TGTGCCTGGGGGCCGGGACAGGAGGCTTCACCCCTCCACTTT
TRBV2	TRBJ2-1	TRBD2	15	.	CASIPGTSEYNEQFF	TGTGCCAGCATTCCAGGGACTAGCGAGTACAATGAGCAGTTCTTC
TRBV20-1	TRBJ1-1	.	17	.	CSASYTFQGGLDTEAFF	TGCAGTGCTAGTTACACCTTCCAGGGAGGGCTTGACACTGAAGCTTTCTTT